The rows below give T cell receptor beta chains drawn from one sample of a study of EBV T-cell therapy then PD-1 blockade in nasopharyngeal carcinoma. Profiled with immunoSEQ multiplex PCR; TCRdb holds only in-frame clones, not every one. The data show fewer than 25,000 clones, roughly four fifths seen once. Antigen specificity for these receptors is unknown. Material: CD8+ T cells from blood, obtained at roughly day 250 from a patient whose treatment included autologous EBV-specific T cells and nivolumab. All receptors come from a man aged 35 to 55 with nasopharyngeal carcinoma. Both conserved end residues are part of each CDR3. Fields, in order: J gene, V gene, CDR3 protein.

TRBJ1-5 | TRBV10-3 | CAINDRGDNQPQHF
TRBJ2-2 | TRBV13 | CASSLHTGELFF
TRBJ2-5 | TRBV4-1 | CASSQVGQRTRETQYF
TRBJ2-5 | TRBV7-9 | CASSLAPGQGVETQYF
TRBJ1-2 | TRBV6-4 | CASSVDDRGLMGYTF
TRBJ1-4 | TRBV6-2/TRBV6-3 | CASSYGLSTATNEKLFF
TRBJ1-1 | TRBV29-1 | CSVLGQRLPNTEAFF
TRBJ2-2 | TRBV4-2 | CASSQEGSEAGELFF
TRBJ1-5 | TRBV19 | CASSLYRDNQPQHF
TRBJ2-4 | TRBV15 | CATSRARQGQNKNIQYF
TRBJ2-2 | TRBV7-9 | CASSPRDRGTGELFF
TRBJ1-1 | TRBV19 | CASSIGPEAFF